This T cell receptor (beta chain) appears in the sequencing data of a study of OX40 agonist ivuxolimab in advanced cancers. Background on the study: A male proportion of under 90% was recorded, with mean age roughly 62 years and range about 23 to 80.

Measured with immunoSEQ multiplex PCR; TCRdb has only the in-frame clones, and not every one. The data hold under 80,000 clones, with 70% to 90% observed a single time. From germline, CDR1 is KGHSH and CDR2 LQKENI. V shed 3 bases and J 11 bases; nucleotides not matched to a gene: 14. The CDR3 runs 15 residues. The source of this sequence is an adult with an advanced solid tumor such as melanoma, head and neck, liver or kidney cancer. The sequencing here drew on CD4+ or CD8+ T cells sorted from blood, taken in a trial of the OX40 agonist ivuxolimab. This rearrangement joins TRBV18 to TRBJ2-5, with 8 bases lining up with TRBD1. The CDR3: CASSPRTGIMVEQYF. The CDR3, as DNA: TGTGCCAGCTCACCCAGGACAGGGATTATGGTTGAGCAGTACTTC.